This T cell receptor (beta chain) was sequenced during a study of T cells expressing NK-cell markers. As for the study in general: HCMV seropositivity marked seven of the eight sequenced donors; one was seronegative.

TCRdb reprocessed the 5' RACE reads and keeps a single row for each CDR3 protein, giving no DNA. Its clone listing holds 300,000 to 450,000 distinct CDR3 sequences. Sequencing used blood T cells: a sorted CD56 or NKG2C T cell subset, CD4+ or CD8+ T cells, or bulk PBMC T cells (not recorded which). This clonotype was sampled from a man between 18 and 69 years old in good health.

The CDR3 is CASSLGLAGLATQYF. V is TRBV7-2 and J is TRBJ2-5. Germline values: CDR1 SGHTA, CDR2 FQGNSA. The CDR3 extends over 15 amino acids.